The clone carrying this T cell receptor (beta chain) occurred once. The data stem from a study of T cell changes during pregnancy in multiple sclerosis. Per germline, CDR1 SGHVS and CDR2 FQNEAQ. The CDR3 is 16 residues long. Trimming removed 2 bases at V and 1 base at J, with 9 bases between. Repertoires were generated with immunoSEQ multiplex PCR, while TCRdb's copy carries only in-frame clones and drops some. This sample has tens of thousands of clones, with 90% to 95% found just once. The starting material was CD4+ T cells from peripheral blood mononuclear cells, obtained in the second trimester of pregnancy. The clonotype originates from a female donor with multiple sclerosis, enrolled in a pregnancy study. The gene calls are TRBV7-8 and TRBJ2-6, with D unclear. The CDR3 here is CASSLTQTSGANVLTF. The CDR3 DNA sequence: TGTGCCAGCAGCTTAACCCAGACTTCTGGGGCCAACGTCCTGACTTTC. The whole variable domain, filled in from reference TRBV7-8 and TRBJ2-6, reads GAGVSQSPRYKVAKRGQDVALRCDPISGHVSLFWYQQALGQGPEFLTYFQNEAQLDKSGLPSDRFFAERPEGSVSTLKIQRTQQEDSAVYLCASSLTQTSGANVLTFGAGSRLTVL.